This T cell receptor (beta chain) was documented in a study of CD8 T cells in Susac syndrome. Random hexamers were used to reverse transcribe the RNA input (roughly 0.5 to 1 ug). immunoSEQ multiplex PCR amplified TCR beta CDR3 across 54 Vbeta, 13 Jbeta. TCRdb re-analysed the immunoSEQ multiplex PCR reads in MiXCR, keeping a single row per CDR3 protein. The sample contains around 130,000 distinct CDR3 sequences, around nine tenths of which appear only once. TCR beta sequencing was performed on blood CD8+ and CD4+ T cells. The TEMRA cells underwent FACS enrichment, while the CD8+ and CD4+ T cells underwent negative isolation. The CDR3 is 15 residues long. CDR1 SEHNR and CDR2 FQNEAQ come from the germline V gene (reference sequence). Between the trimmed V and J ends, which lost 0 bases and 7 bases, there was a span of 13 bases.

V and J are TRBV7-9 and TRBJ2-1, with a weak D call TRBD1 (5 bases). The TCR comes from a human donor with multiple sclerosis. The sample consisted of CD8+ T cells from PBMCs. CDR3 coding DNA: TGTGCCAGCAGCTTAGCCCCAGGGTGGAAAAATGAGCAGTTCTTC. It is translated as CASSLAPGWKNEQFF.